This T cell receptor beta chain was documented in a study of cytomegalovirus exposure and HLA in healthy donors (dated by TCRdb to 2017 to 2019). Regarding the complete study: According to a later analysis, the 120 or so validation repertoires were produced on the same platform as the 666 repertoires of the first cohort. The study aimed to test whether signatures of past pathogen exposure could be identified by cataloging public T cell receptors. A separate validation cohort of over a hundred different subjects was used in addition to the roughly 720-subject first cohort. To predict cytomegalovirus infection status, the study brought together high-throughput TCR immunosequencing, statistical association of individual TCRs with disease status, and machine learning. Findings and caveats that apply to the study as a whole: The study gave a list of about 150 TCR beta chains associated with cytomegalovirus. The authors suggested that the approach could potentially be extended to other disease states and immunological phenotypes. Most TCR sequences were observed very rarely across donors, whereas some public TCRs were present in many individuals. A later analysis found that TCRs clustered in the first cohort also tended to co-occur in the approximately 120 validation repertoires, with about 94% of cluster scores above 0. Three of the identified cytomegalovirus-associated TCR beta chains were confirmed in vitro to be specific for cytomegalovirus antigens. The validation cohort had no HLA typing available for a later analysis, so co-occurrence within that cohort was assessed over all 120 or so repertoires. Cytomegalovirus status was reported to be diagnosed by the classifier with high specificity and sensitivity in both the original and validation cohorts.

The donors were included in the validation cohort of some 110 subjects, a group kept apart from the roughly 670-subject first cohort. The CDR3 sequence holds 14 residues, the cysteine and phenylalanine included. The kept DNA is CDR3 alone, 42 bases in frame from the first base. A distance of 11 bases separates the germline ends of V and J, which lose 3 bases and 5 bases respectively. The germline V gene (reference sequence) provides CDR1 SEHNR and CDR2 FQNEAQ. Worth noting for this clone: It lacks a known antigen. Base quality data are lacking; no much larger clone is found one base away.

Library prep was done by the immunoSEQ multiplex PCR assay. The authors' pipeline ran thus. A statistical classification framework was built for diagnosing cytomegalovirus status from the catalog of TCR beta chain sequences. The source is immuneACCESS, and TCRdb retained only in-frame sequences with V and J called. Part of the clones is not carried over; for the studies checked, unresolved V genes explain less than half of this, and the remainder is unexplained. V, J and clone size are those of that table, while D and trimming were read from the DNA. This sample gives over 200,000 clones in total; around 90% of them show up just once. Under 0.4% of the sample is in the top ten clones.

Sequenced: PBMCs. This TCR was sampled from a woman aged 18-29 years in good health and CMV-seronegative. The chain uses TRBV7-9 and TRBJ1-5, with a weak D call of TRBD1 (5 bases match). The CDR3 region reads CASSLGGVDQPQHF. Read as DNA, the sequence is TGTGCCAGCAGCTTGGGGGGGGTAGATCAGCCCCAGCATTTT.